The TCR delta chain described here comes from a study of γδ T cells in repeated Plasmodium falciparum infection. Study-wide context: Donors were malaria-exposed Malian children or age- and gender-matched Australian children. Study observations and caveats: In Vdelta2-negative, largely Vdelta1+, gammadelta repertoires, repeated controlled infections appeared to drive clonal selection waves. Vgamma9/Vdelta2+ repertoires stayed stably polyclonal over time and infection. Donors in Mali lived in a small rural village, largely one ethnic group.

TCRdb reran clone calling via CATT on the multiplex PCR reads. The sample includes 85,000 to 90,000 delta-chain clones, roughly 1.4% of them seen just once. Vgamma9/Vdelta2+ and Vdelta2-negative gammadelta T cells were flow-sorted from PBMC for bulk sequencing. As to this clone: What it binds is not known. A read error may be the cause here, since a much bigger clone is one base away. The same CDR3 arises from other DNA sequences in this sample as well.

Germline V lookup: CDR1 TSWWSYY, CDR2 QGS. J gave up 3 bases and V 0 bases, and 14 bases lay outside the gene matches. The CDR3 is made up of 19 amino acids. The chain employs TRDV1 and TRDJ1; 9 bases line up with TRDD3. The source of this sequence is a pool of human donors (malaria-infected and uninfected, not separated). The material sequenced was gamma-delta T cells from blood. The DNA of the CDR3 is TGTGCTCTTGGGGAACTAGTCCTATCTGGGGGATTTGGAGCCGATAAACTCATCTTT. It is translated as CALGELVLSGGFGADKLIF.